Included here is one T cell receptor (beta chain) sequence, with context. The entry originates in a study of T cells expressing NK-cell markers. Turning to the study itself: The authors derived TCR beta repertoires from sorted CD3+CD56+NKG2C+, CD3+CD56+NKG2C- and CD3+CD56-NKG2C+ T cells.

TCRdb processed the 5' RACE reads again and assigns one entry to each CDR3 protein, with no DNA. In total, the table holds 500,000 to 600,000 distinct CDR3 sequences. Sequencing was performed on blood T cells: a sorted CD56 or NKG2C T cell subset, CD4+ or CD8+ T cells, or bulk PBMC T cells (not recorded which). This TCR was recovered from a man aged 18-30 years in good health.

CDR3 residues: CASSSRLAGGPLTEEQYF. This rearrangement joins TRBV7-8 to TRBJ2-7; TCRdb reports TRBD2, a call that lacks DNA to check it against. Per germline, CDR1 SGHVS and CDR2 FQNEAQ. The CDR3 sequence is 18 residues long.